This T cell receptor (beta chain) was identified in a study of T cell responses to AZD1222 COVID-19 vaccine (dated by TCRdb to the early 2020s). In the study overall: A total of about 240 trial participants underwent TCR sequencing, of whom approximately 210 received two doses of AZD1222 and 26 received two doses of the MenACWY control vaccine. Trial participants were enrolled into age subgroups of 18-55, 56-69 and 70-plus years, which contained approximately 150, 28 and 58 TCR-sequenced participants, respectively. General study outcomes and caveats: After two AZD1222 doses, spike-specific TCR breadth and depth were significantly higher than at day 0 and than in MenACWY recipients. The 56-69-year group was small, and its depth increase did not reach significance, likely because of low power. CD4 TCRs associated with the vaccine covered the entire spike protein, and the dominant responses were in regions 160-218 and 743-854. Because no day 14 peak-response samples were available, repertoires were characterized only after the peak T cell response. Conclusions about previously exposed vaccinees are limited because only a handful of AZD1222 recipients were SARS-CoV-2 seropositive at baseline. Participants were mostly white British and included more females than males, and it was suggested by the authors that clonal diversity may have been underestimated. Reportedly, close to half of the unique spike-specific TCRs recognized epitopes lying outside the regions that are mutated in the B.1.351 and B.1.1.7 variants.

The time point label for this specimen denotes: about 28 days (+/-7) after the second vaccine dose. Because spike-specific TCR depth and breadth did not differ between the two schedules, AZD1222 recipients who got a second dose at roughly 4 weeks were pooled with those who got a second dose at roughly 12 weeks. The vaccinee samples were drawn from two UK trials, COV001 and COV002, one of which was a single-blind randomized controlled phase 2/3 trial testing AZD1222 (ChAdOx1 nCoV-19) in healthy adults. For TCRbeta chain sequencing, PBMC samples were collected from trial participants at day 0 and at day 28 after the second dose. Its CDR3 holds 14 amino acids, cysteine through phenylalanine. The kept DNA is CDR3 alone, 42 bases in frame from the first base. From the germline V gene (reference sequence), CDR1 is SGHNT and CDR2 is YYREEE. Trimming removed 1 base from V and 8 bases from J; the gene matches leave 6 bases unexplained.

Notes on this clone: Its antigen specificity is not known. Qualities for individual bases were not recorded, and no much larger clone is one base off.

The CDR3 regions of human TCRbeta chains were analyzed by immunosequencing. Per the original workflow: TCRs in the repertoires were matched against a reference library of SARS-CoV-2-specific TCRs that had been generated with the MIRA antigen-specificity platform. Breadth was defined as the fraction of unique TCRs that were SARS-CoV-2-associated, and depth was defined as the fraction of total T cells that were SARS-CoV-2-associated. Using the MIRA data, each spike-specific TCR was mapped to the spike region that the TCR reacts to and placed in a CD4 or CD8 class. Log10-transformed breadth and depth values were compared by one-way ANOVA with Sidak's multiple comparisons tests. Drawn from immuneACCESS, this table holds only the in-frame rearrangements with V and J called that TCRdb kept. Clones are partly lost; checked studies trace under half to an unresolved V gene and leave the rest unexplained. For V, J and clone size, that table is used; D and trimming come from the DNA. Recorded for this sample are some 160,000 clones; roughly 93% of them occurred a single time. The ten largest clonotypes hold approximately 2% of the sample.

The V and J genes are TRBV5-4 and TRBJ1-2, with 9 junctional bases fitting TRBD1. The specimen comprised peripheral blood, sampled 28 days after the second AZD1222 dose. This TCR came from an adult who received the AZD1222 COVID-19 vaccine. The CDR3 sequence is CASSLPGTGSGYTF. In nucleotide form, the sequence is TGTGCCAGCAGCTTGCCCGGGACAGGGAGCGGCTACACCTTC.